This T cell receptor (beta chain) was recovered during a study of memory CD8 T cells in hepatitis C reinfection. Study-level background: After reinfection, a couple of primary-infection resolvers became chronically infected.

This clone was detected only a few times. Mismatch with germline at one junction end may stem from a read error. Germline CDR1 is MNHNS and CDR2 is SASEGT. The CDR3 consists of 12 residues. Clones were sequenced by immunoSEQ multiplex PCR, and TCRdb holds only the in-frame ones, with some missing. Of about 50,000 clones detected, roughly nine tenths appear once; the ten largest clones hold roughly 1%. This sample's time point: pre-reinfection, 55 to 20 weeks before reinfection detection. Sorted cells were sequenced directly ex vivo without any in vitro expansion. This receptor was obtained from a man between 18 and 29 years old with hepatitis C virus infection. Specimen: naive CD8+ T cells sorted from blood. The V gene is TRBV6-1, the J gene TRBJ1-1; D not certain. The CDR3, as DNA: TGTGCCGGCAGCGGAGGGCCCACTGAAGCTTTCTTT. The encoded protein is CAGSGGPTEAFF.